This T cell receptor beta chain appears in the sequencing data of a study of T-cell reconstitution after alpha-beta-depleted transplantation in children. Unique molecular identifiers featured in how the TCRbeta library was prepared. TCRdb analysed the PCR reads with MiXCR anew, one entry per CDR3 protein. The sample lists about 220,000 distinct CDR3 sequences, roughly 15% occurring once. The CDR3 totals 16 residues. Losses at the gene ends were 1 base for V and 8 bases for J; bases not matched to a gene: 9. This clonotype was seen a few times. This TCR was recovered from a male patient aged 2-15 years who had a stem cell transplant for acute lymphoblastic leukemia, so the T cells may come from the graft donor. The V gene is TRBV12-3 or TRBV12-4, the J gene TRBJ1-4, with 8 bases that match TRBD1. The starting material was PBMCs, mostly from graft donor cells, obtained 360 days after TCRalphabeta/CD19-depleted stem cell transplant. The CDR3, as DNA: TGTGCCAGCAGTTTAGTTAACAGGGGGGACGGGGAAAAACTGTTTTTT. Translation: CASSLVNRGDGEKLFF.